One sample yielded the 31 T cell receptor beta chains listed below, sequenced in a study of cytomegalovirus exposure and HLA in healthy donors (dated 2017 in TCRdb). The protocol used for the library was the immunoSEQ multiplex PCR assay. For the multiplex PCR, a mixture combining 60 forward primers for TCR Vbeta segments and 13 reverse primers for TCR Jbeta segments was used. TCRdb's version of the immuneACCESS table is confined to in-frame rearrangements and falls short of the full clone set. An unresolved V gene accounts for under half of the shortfall where checked; the remainder is of unknown origin. In this sample the table shows 200,000 or so clones, roughly 80% of which occur a single time. 0.26% of the sample comes from the top ten. Sequencing was carried out using PBMCs. The source of these receptors is a boy aged 5-17 years in good health and CMV-seronegative.

The chain couples TRBV5-1 to TRBJ1-3, with 7 bases aligning to TRBD1. The ends lost 0 bases at V and 0 bases at J; junction bases unmatched: 3. Germline-derived CDR1 and CDR2 are SGHRS and YFSETQ. This CDR3 is built from 16 residues. CDR3 protein: CASSLGGQLSGNTIYF. As DNA, the CDR3 is TGCGCCAGCAGCTTGGGGGGACAGCTCTCTGGAAACACCATATATTTT.

J is TRBJ2-5 and V is TRBV5-1, with 8 nucleotides matching TRBD2. The V segment lost 3 bases and the J segment 5 bases; nucleotides outside the gene matches: 9. This CDR3 comprises 15 residues. Germline V CDR1 and CDR2: SGHRS, YFSETQ. CDR3 in amino acids: CASSSWSGGGETQYF. CDR3 sequence (DNA): TGCGCCAGCAGCTCGTGGAGCGGGGGAGGGGAGACCCAGTACTTC.

V is TRBV10-2 and J is TRBJ1-3; the D gene is possibly TRBD1 (6 bases). The V and J ends lost 5 bases and 2 bases respectively, with 16 bases between them. The CDR3 runs 16 residues. Germline CDR1 reads WSHSY; CDR2 reads SAAADI. The CDR3 loop reads CASSTTHRVAGNTIYF. CDR3 coding DNA: TGCGCCAGCAGTACTACCCACAGGGTTGCTGGAAACACCATATATTTT.

The chain carries TRBV19 and TRBJ1-1; D call uncertain. V lost 8 bases and J lost 4, with 11 bases in between. The germline V gene encodes CDR1 LNHDA and CDR2 SQIVND (reference sequence). This CDR3 region has 12 residues. In nucleotides, the CDR3 is TGTGCCAGTCACCAAGGCGGCACTGAAGCTTTCTTT. Its translation is CASHQGGTEAFF.

The gene calls are TRBV27 and TRBJ2-5; D gene ambiguous. V was shortened by 4 bases and J by 10 bases, with 10 bases between the two germline ends. Per germline, CDR1 MNHEY and CDR2 SMNVEV (reference sequence). This CDR3 region has 11 residues. Here the CDR3 DNA reads TGTGCCAGCAGTTCCTACAGAGTCCAGTACTTC. It translates to CASSSYRVQYF.

The rearrangement links TRBV19 to TRBJ1-1, with TRBD1 matching over 8 bases. The CDR3 runs 12 residues. After removal of 10 bases from V and 6 bases from J, the junction contained 7 bases not matched to a gene. Germline CDR1 reads LNHDA; CDR2 reads SQIVND (reference sequence). CDR3 DNA: TGTGCCACCTCCGGACAGGGCCCTGAAGCTTTCTTT. Its protein is CATSGQGPEAFF.

This clone appeared once. The chain links TRBV2 to TRBJ2-5; D uncertain. The V gene lost 3 bases and the J gene lost 5 bases, with 10 bases spanning the gap. This CDR3 spans 13 amino acids. In germline, CDR1 is SNHLY, CDR2 FYNNEI. The CDR3 nucleotides read TGTGCCAGCAGTGATCCCCCTCGGGAGACCCAGTACTTC. This sequence encodes CASSDPPRETQYF.

V usage is TRBV5-6 and J usage is TRBJ1-2; 12 nucleotides match TRBD1. This CDR3 has 17 residues. Germline lookup yields CDR1 SGHDT and CDR2 YYEEEE. J lost 4 bases, V lost 2 bases, and 9 bases had no gene match. The CDR3 loop reads CASSLPGQGALGYGYTF. The CDR3 bases are TGTGCCAGCAGCTTACCGGGACAGGGGGCGCTTGGCTATGGCTACACCTTC.

The chain joins TRBV19 to TRBJ2-7; tentative D call: TRBD2 (6 bases). The CDR3 extends over 15 amino acids. V lost 4 bases and J lost 1, with 14 bases in between. The germline V gene has CDR1 LNHDA and CDR2 SQIVND (reference sequence). The CDR3 sequence: CASSTSGVPSYEQYF. The CDR3 nucleotides are TGTGCCAGTAGTACCTCGGGGGTCCCTTCCTACGAGCAGTACTTC.

This rearrangement joins TRBV7-3 to TRBJ2-1; 9 bases align to TRBD2. V shed 5 bases, J shed 8 bases, and the junction held 10 bases outside the gene matches. Germline CDR1 and CDR2: SGHTA and FQGTGA. The CDR3 contains 15 residues. CDR3 DNA sequence: TGTGCCAGCAGCCCGGGGGGGGCGGGAGGGCATGAGCAGTTCTTC. Its translation is CASSPGGAGGHEQFF.

This clone appeared a single time. The chain joins TRBV7-2 to TRBJ2-7; the match to TRBD1 covers 10 bases. The CDR3 is 15 residues long. Germline loops: CDR1 SGHTA, CDR2 FQGNSA. J lost 12 bases, V lost 0 bases, and 11 bases had no gene match. CDR3 in amino acids: CASSLAGDRGSKLYF. The CDR3, as DNA: TGTGCCAGCAGCTTAGCCGGGGACAGGGGTTCGAAGTTGTACTTC.

This clone appeared once. The rearrangement links TRBV7-6 to TRBJ2-7; TRBD1 is a possible D gene (6 bases). This CDR3 region has 13 residues. V was trimmed by 5 bases and J by 5 bases, leaving 13 bases between them. The germline V gene has CDR1 SGHVS and CDR2 FNYEAQ. The CDR3 region has the DNA TGTGCCAGCAGCCTCTCCAGGGGCGACGAGCAGTACTTC. The encoded protein is CASSLSRGDEQYF.

This chain joins TRBV5-1 and TRBJ1-5, with D uncertain. Germline loops: CDR1 SGHRS, CDR2 YFSETQ. Deletions cut 0 bases from V and 1 base from J, with 8 bases between. The CDR3 length is 15 residues. The CDR3 loop reads CASSLEPGSNQPQHF. CDR3 DNA sequence: TGCGCCAGCAGCTTGGAACCCGGGAGCAATCAGCCCCAGCATTTT.

The V and J genes are TRBV4-3 and TRBJ2-2; D gene uncertain. Trimming cost V 1 base and J 3 bases, with 12 bases left between them. Germline V gene data show CDR1 as LGHNA and CDR2 as YSLEER. CDR3 length equals 16 residues. The CDR3, as DNA: TGCGCCAGCAGCCAAGGGTCGAACGGGTACACCGGGGAGCTGTTTTTT. Translated, it gives CASSQGSNGYTGELFF.

The J gene is TRBJ1-4, the V gene TRBV7-2; no firm D call. CDR1 and CDR2 (germline): SGHTA, FQGNSA. This CDR3 contains 13 residues. The V gene lost 4 bases and the J gene lost 8 bases, with 11 bases spanning the gap. The chain's CDR3 is CASSYSVTEKLFF. In DNA, the CDR3 is TGTGCCAGCAGCTACAGTGTTACGGAAAAACTGTTTTTT. The entire variable domain, with the rest obtained from reference TRBV7-2 and TRBJ1-4, is as follows: GAGVSQSPSNKVTEKGKDVELRCDPISGHTALYWYRQSLGQGLEFLIYFQGNSAPDKSGLPSDRFSAERTGGSVSTLTIQRTQQEDSAVYLCASSYSVTEKLFFGSGTQLSVL.

The rearrangement joins TRBV5-1 to TRBJ1-2; 10 nucleotides agree with TRBD1. The V gene end was trimmed by 9 bases and the J gene end by 4 bases; junction bases not matched to a gene: 12. CDR3 length: 15 residues. Germline loops: CDR1 SGHRS, CDR2 YFSETQ. CDR3 sequence (DNA): TGCGCCACCGTATTTCCGGGACAGGGGTCCTATGGCTACACCTTC. It codes for CATVFPGQGSYGYTF.

V and J are TRBV9 and TRBJ1-3, with D perhaps matching TRBD1 (6 bases). The germline gives CDR1 SGDLS, CDR2 YYNGEE. Trimming pared 0 bases from V and 1 base from J, leaving 11 bases between. The CDR3 covers 16 residues. CDR3: CASSVGATGSGNTIYF. CDR3 in DNA: TGTGCCAGCAGCGTAGGAGCCACAGGGTCTGGAAACACCATATATTTT. The variable domain in full, completed from reference TRBV9 and TRBJ1-3, reads DSGVTQTPKHLITATGQRVTLRCSPRSGDLSVYWYQQSLDQGLQFLIQYYNGEERAKGNILERFSAQQFPDLHSELNLSSLELGDSALYFCASSVGATGSGNTIYFGEGSWLTVV.

CDR3 region: CAWRSLRGYHEQYF. CDR3 nucleotides: TGTGCCTGGAGATCCCTCCGGGGTTACCACGAGCAGTACTTC. This chain uses TRBV30 with TRBJ2-5; the D gene is possibly TRBD2 (5 bases). The last part of the DNA fits TRBJ2-7 better; the J call may be wrong. In germline, CDR1 is GTSNPN, CDR2 SVGIG (reference sequence). This CDR3 comprises 14 residues.

The rearrangement links TRBV7-2 to TRBJ1-1; a possible D gene is TRBD1 (5 bases). CDR1 is SGHTA, CDR2 FQGNSA, per germline. V shed 5 bases and J shed 7 bases, with 8 bases lying between them. This CDR3 region has 11 residues. DNA of the CDR3: TGTGCCAGCAGCCAAGGGGTTGAAGCTTTCTTT. The encoded protein is CASSQGVEAFF. Looking up the rest from reference TRBV7-2 and TRBJ1-1 gives the full variable domain: GAGVSQSPSNKVTEKGKDVELRCDPISGHTALYWYRQSLGQGLEFLIYFQGNSAPDKSGLPSDRFSAERTGGSVSTLTIQRTQQEDSAVYLCASSQGVEAFFGQGTRLTVV.

V usage is TRBV5-1 and J usage is TRBJ1-2; TRBD1 is a possible D gene (5 bases). Germline V CDR1 and CDR2: SGHRS, YFSETQ. The V gene lost 1 base and the J gene lost 3 bases, with 13 bases spanning the gap. The CDR3 is made up of 15 amino acids. The CDR3 sequence is CASSLTGLVDYGYTF. The CDR3 DNA sequence: TGCGCCAGCAGCTTGACAGGCCTTGTTGACTATGGCTACACCTTC.

This chain links TRBV2 with TRBJ2-5; tentative D call: TRBD1 (5 bases). This CDR3 has 16 residues. The V end was cut by 4 bases, the J end by 5 bases, with 20 bases between. Germline V gene sequence: CDR1 SNHLY, CDR2 FYNNEI. CDR3 nucleotides: TGTGCCAGCAGTGGGACAAATCTAGTAGGTTTGGAGACCCAGTACTTC. Translation: CASSGTNLVGLETQYF.

The chain couples TRBV19 to TRBJ1-1; weak D call: TRBD1 (5 bases). CDR3 length: 13 residues. The V gene's germline CDR1 is LNHDA and CDR2 SQIVND (reference sequence). Trimming took 4 bases from V and 8 from J, leaving 14 bases between them. The CDR3 region is CASSTLTAWEAFF. DNA of the CDR3: TGTGCCAGTAGTACCTTGACAGCTTGGGAAGCTTTCTTT.

Only a few counts were recorded for this clone. This rearrangement joins TRBV4-1 to TRBJ1-2, with 11 bases identical to TRBD1. The CDR3 is 14 residues long. Losses at the gene ends were 4 bases for V and 5 bases for J; bases not matched to a gene: 3. The V gene's germline CDR1 is MGHRA and CDR2 YSYEKL. For the CDR3, the DNA is TGCGCCAGCAGCCCCGGGACAGGGGGATATGGCTACACCTTC. Protein sequence: CASSPGTGGYGYTF.

V is TRBV9 and J is TRBJ1-2; maybe TRBD1 (6 bases). The CDR3 has 14 residues. Trimming left V 4 bases short and J 7 bases short, with 17 bases between. Germline CDR1 SGDLS, CDR2 YYNGEE. The CDR3 loop reads CASSTTSQGSGYTF. CDR3 nucleotides: TGTGCCAGCAGCACAACCTCTCAGGGGTCTGGCTACACCTTC.

The rearrangement links TRBV28 to TRBJ1-2; TRBD1 agrees at 7 bases. Germline V lookup: CDR1 MDHEN, CDR2 SYDVKM. The CDR3 has 13 amino acids. With 4 bases clipped from V and 8 bases from J, the junction kept 7 bases outside the gene matches. The CDR3 loop is CASSSTGVSGYTF. The CDR3 DNA reads TGTGCCAGCAGTTCTACAGGGGTGAGCGGCTACACCTTC.

V gene TRBV11-2 combines with J gene TRBJ2-7; possible D gene TRBD2, 6 bases. Germline V CDR1 and CDR2: SGHAT, FQNNGV. The CDR3 sequence is 15 residues long. V lost 5 bases to trimming and J lost 2 bases, with 16 bases between them. The DNA for the CDR3 is TGTGCCAGCAGCCCTCACGGGGGTCTCACCTACGAGCAGTACTTC. Translated: CASSPHGGLTYEQYF.

This sequence joins TRBV15 and TRBJ1-2; D may be TRBD1 (6 bases). Trimming stripped 0 bases from V and 4 bases from J, with 12 bases between. This CDR3 is 15 amino acids long. Per germline, CDR1 LNHNV and CDR2 YYDKDF (reference sequence). The CDR3 DNA follows: TGTGCCACCAGCAGAGACGGAGACAGGAGCTATGGCTACACCTTC. It is translated as CATSRDGDRSYGYTF. Looking up the rest from reference TRBV15 and TRBJ1-2 gives the full variable domain: DAMVIQNPRYQVTQFGKPVTLSCSQTLNHNVMYWYQQKSSQAPKLLFHYYDKDFNNEADTPDNFQSRRPNTSFCFLDIRSPGLGDTAMYLCATSRDGDRSYGYTFGSGTRLTVV.

The chain couples TRBV5-1 to TRBJ2-1, with 13 bases that match TRBD2. This CDR3 has 16 amino acids. The trim removed 3 bases at V and 6 bases at J, leaving 6 bases unmatched. CDR1 is SGHRS and CDR2 is YFSETQ in the germline V gene. The CDR3 coding sequence is TGCGCCAGCAGCTCAGTCCGACTAGCGGGAGGCAATGAGCAGTTCTTC. This gives the protein CASSSVRLAGGNEQFF.

V and J are TRBV4-1 and TRBJ2-3, with D uncertain. This CDR3 has 14 amino acids. V was shortened by 2 bases and J by 4 bases, with 10 bases between the two germline ends. Germline CDR1 and CDR2: MGHRA and YSYEKL. The chain's CDR3 is CASSQPDIPDTQYF. The DNA of the CDR3 is TGCGCCAGCAGCCAACCCGACATTCCAGATACGCAGTATTTT.

The table lists this clone with a few counts. The V call is TRBV7-8, the J call TRBJ1-2; D not certain. The CDR3 spans 13 residues. CDR1 and CDR2 from the germline V gene are SGHVS and FQNEAQ. Deletions cut 5 bases from V and 0 bases from J, with 7 bases between. The CDR3 DNA is TGTGCCAGCAGCCTGGGCACTAACTATGGCTACACCTTC. Amino acids: CASSLGTNYGYTF.

The V gene is TRBV20-1, the J gene TRBJ2-1, with D perhaps matching TRBD1 (6 bases). The CDR3 runs to 11 residues. CDR1 and CDR2 from the germline V gene are DFQATT and SNEGSKA (reference sequence). Trimming stripped 6 bases from V and 4 bases from J, with 7 bases between. DNA of the CDR3: TGCAGTGCCGGACAGTACAATGAGCAGTTCTTC. Residues: CSAGQYNEQFF.